These 26 T cell receptor beta chains share one sample of origin, sequenced in a study of CXCR3 chemokines and chemotherapy response in bladder cancer. TCRdb used MiXCR to reprocess the PCR reads, holding one entry per CDR3 protein. The sample contains 7,000 to 10,000 distinct CDR3 sequences, 23% of which appear only once. Collection of the sample occurred from a patient whose treatment included neoadjuvant chemotherapy. All receptors derive from a human donor with bladder cancer that did not respond to neoadjuvant chemotherapy.

As concerns this clonotype: A far larger clone is just one base off, so this is likely a read error. The chain has TRBV27 and TRBJ2-3; D remains ambiguous. The CDR3 loop spans 14 amino acids. The germline V gene has CDR1 MNHEY and CDR2 SMNVEV (reference sequence). V was cut by 5 bases and J by 2 bases, with 11 bases left in between. CDR3 in amino acids: CASSDPQTTDTQYF. The CDR3 DNA reads TGTGCCAGCAGTGATCCCCAGACCACAGATACGCAGTATTTT.

The sample holds many counts of this clonotype. The genes are TRBV20-1 and TRBJ2-1, with 8 bases lining up with TRBD2. Germline-derived CDR1 and CDR2 are DFQATT and SNEGSKA (reference sequence). This CDR3 region has 15 residues. V lost 2 bases and J lost 9; bases outside the gene matches: 12. This CDR3 reads CSARLRLAGGTEQFF. CDR3 in DNA: TGCAGTGCTAGACTAAGGCTAGCGGGTGGGACTGAGCAGTTCTTC.

This clonotype turned up a few times. In DNA form, the CDR3 reads TGTGCCAGCCGGGGACTAGCGGGGGGCACAGATACGCAGTATTTT. Its protein product is CASRGLAGGTDTQYF. The V call is TRBV27, the J call TRBJ2-3; 14 bases are a match to TRBD2. CDR3 length equals 15 residues. The V segment lost 8 bases and the J segment 1 base; nucleotides outside the gene matches: 2. In germline, CDR1 is MNHEY, CDR2 SMNVEV (reference sequence).

This clonotype was seen a handful of times. A far larger clone differs by one base, so this is likely a read error. The chain recombines TRBV6-2 or TRBV6-3 with TRBJ2-3; 13 bases are a match to TRBD2. CDR1 is MNHEY, CDR2 SVGEGT, per germline. The V and J ends lost 6 bases and 5 bases, in that order; junction bases with no gene match: 8. The CDR3 spans 16 residues. The CDR3 DNA sequence: TGTGCCAGCAGGTCCGGGACTAGCGGGGAGAGAGATACGCAGTATTTT. Protein product: CASRSGTSGERDTQYF.

This clonotype was counted at least ten times. The chain recombines TRBV6-6 with TRBJ2-1, with 8 bases that match TRBD2. The CDR3 is 13 residues long. J was trimmed by 6 bases and V by 6 bases; bases with no gene match: 4. CDR1 is MNHNY, CDR2 SVGAGI, per germline (reference sequence). CDR3: CASRPGGGNEQFF. CDR3 sequence (DNA): TGTGCCAGCAGGCCGGGGGGGGGCAATGAGCAGTTCTTC.

This clonotype was recorded at least ten times. The chain has TRBV12-3 or TRBV12-4 and TRBJ2-1; D is undetermined. This CDR3 spans 12 amino acids. V was cut by 3 bases and J by 6 bases, with 6 bases left in between. In DNA form, the CDR3 reads TGTGCCAGCAGTTTTAGTGCCAATGAGCAGTTCTTC. It specifies CASSFSANEQFF.

This clonotype was seen many times. This rearrangement joins TRBV18 to TRBJ2-7, with a possible D match to TRBD2 (6 bases). Germline V CDR1 and CDR2: KGHSH, LQKENI. The ends were cut back, 3 bases at V and 6 bases at J, with 15 bases in the middle. The CDR3 covers 14 residues. The CDR3 coding sequence is TGTGCCAGCTCACCTCGTCCGGGGGAAGGCGAGCAGTACTTC. Translated: CASSPRPGEGEQYF. The full variable domain, in which reference TRBV18 and TRBJ2-7 provide the parts outside the CDR3, is NAGVMQNPRHLVRRRGQEARLRCSPMKGHSHVYWYRQLPEEGLKFMVYLQKENIIDESGMPKERFSAEFPKEGPSILRIQQVVRGDSAAYFCASSPRPGEGEQYFGPGTRLTVT.

As concerns this clonotype: A far larger clone is one nucleotide away, so this likely arose from a read error. The chain uses TRBV7-9 and TRBJ1-1; 9 nucleotides agree with TRBD1. Germline V gene data show CDR1 as SEHNR and CDR2 as FQNEAQ (reference sequence). The CDR3 extends over 17 amino acids. V shed 5 bases and J 0 bases; nucleotides not matched to a gene: 10. The CDR3 here is CASSPEQGARLNTEAFF. The DNA for the CDR3 is TGTGCCAGCAGCCCCGAACAGGGGGCTCGATTGAACACTGAAGCTTTCTTT.

This clonotype was seen at least ten times. As DNA, the CDR3 is TGTGCCAGCAGCTTGGGCAGGGGGCAAGGTGGCTACACCTTC. As protein: CASSLGRGQGGYTF. The rearrangement uses TRBV5-4 and TRBJ1-2; 8 positions agree with TRBD1. The CDR3 has 14 amino acids. The V and J ends lost 0 bases and 7 bases, in that order; junction bases with no gene match: 5. From germline, CDR1 is SGHNT and CDR2 YYREEE (reference sequence). Drawing the rest from reference TRBV5-4 and TRBJ1-2, the complete variable domain is ETGVTQSPTHLIKTRGQQVTLRCSSQSGHNTVSWYQQALGQGPQFIFQYYREEENGRGNFPPRFSGLQFPNYSSELNVNALELDDSALYLCASSLGRGQGGYTFGSGTRLTVV.

As regards this clonotype: This likely traces to a read error, being one base from a far larger clone. This sequence joins TRBV7-2 and TRBJ1-1; D may be TRBD1 (5 bases). Germline CDR1 is SGHTA and CDR2 is FQGNSA. The CDR3 is 13 amino acids. CDR3 sequence (DNA): TGTGCCAGCAGCCCCATATGGGGCTTTGAAGCTTACTTT. This sequence encodes CASSPIWGFEAYF. Drawing the rest from reference TRBV7-2 and TRBJ1-1, the complete variable domain is GAGVSQSPSNKVTEKGKDVELRCDPISGHTALYWYRQSLGQGLEFLIYFQGNSAPDKSGLPSDRFSAERTGGSVSTLTIQRTQQEDSAVYLCASSPIWGFEAYFGQGTRLTVV.

A note on this clonotype: This probably arose from a read error, given a far larger clone one base away. The J gene is TRBJ2-7, the V gene TRBV7-3; D perhaps matches TRBD2 (6 bases). Germline-derived CDR1 and CDR2 are SGHTA and FQGTGA. The CDR3 contains 17 residues. Trimming stripped 5 bases from V and 7 bases from J, with 27 bases between. The DNA for the CDR3 is TGTGCCAGCAGCCTGCGAGGTGAAGCGGGTTCCTACAATGAGCAGTACTTC. Protein product: CASSLRGEAGSYNEQYF.

Ten or more counts support this clonotype. V gene TRBV28 combines with J gene TRBJ2-7; 9 bases match TRBD1. The V and J ends lost 1 base and 2 bases, in that order; junction bases with no gene match: 3. Per the germline V gene, CDR1 is MDHEN and CDR2 is SYDVKM. The CDR3 loop spans 15 amino acids. The CDR3 DNA reads as TGTGCCAGCAGTTTATCCGGGACAGGGACCTACGAGCAGTACTTC. Residues: CASSLSGTGTYEQYF.

Judged by abundance, this clonotype is medium-sized. The rearrangement uses TRBV7-2 and TRBJ2-1; maybe TRBD1 (5 bases). This CDR3 has 15 residues. V gave up 7 bases and J gave up 7 bases, with 20 bases separating them. CDR1 and CDR2 from the germline V gene are SGHTA and FQGNSA. The CDR3 region has the DNA TGTGCCAGCACCCGTTTGTCAGGGATAAATAATGAGCAGTTCTTC. Translation: CASTRLSGINNEQFF. Combining the CDR3 with reference TRBV7-2 and TRBJ2-1 gives the whole variable domain GAGVSQSPSNKVTEKGKDVELRCDPISGHTALYWYRQSLGQGLEFLIYFQGNSAPDKSGLPSDRFSAERTGGSVSTLTIQRTQQEDSAVYLCASTRLSGINNEQFFGPGTRLTVL.

The rearrangement uses TRBV7-2 and TRBJ1-4, with 10 nucleotides matching TRBD1. This CDR3 contains 16 residues. Trimming at V came to 4 bases and at J to 6 bases, leaving 8 bases not matched to a gene. Germline-derived CDR1 and CDR2 are SGHTA and FQGNSA. The CDR3 is CASSSTGTGVHEKLFF. Written as DNA, the CDR3 is TGTGCCAGCAGCTCTACCGGGACAGGGGTGCATGAAAAACTGTTTTTT.

By share, this clonotype counts as medium-sized. CDR3 DNA sequence: TGTGCCAGTAGTATCGGTAGCTCCAATGAAAAACTGTTTTTT. Translated: CASSIGSSNEKLFF. The chain is built from TRBV19 and TRBJ1-4, with no clear D. V lost 3 bases, J lost 5 bases, and 10 bases lay in between. Germline V gene lookup returns CDR1 LNHDA and CDR2 SQIVND (reference sequence). This CDR3 is built from 14 residues.

This clonotype is termed medium-sized. The V call is TRBV7-2, the J call TRBJ1-2; 8 bases match TRBD1. The CDR3 sequence is 13 residues long. Germline V gene lookup returns CDR1 SGHTA and CDR2 FQGNSA. Losses at the gene ends were 4 bases for V and 6 bases for J; bases not matched to a gene: 4. DNA for the CDR3: TGTGCCAGCAGCTACGACAGGGGAAATGGCTACACCTTC. This gives the protein CASSYDRGNGYTF.

This clonotype has at least ten counts. V and J are TRBV12-3 or TRBV12-4 and TRBJ2-3; TRBD2 matches at 14 bases. The length of the CDR3 is 16 residues. The J segment lost 10 bases and the V segment lost 3 bases, leaving 9 bases of the junction unmatched. CDR3 protein: CASSLTSGGAGGSQYF. CDR3 DNA sequence: TGTGCCAGCAGTTTGACTAGCGGGGGGGCCGGAGGGTCGCAGTATTTT.

This clonotype was counted at least ten times. The V call is TRBV15, the J call TRBJ1-1, with TRBD1 as a possible D gene (5 bases). Germline CDR1 is LNHNV and CDR2 is YYDKDF (reference sequence). V dropped 1 base and J dropped 3 bases, with 9 bases sitting between them. The CDR3 is 14 amino acids. The chain's CDR3 is CATSRAGGYTEAFF. The CDR3 DNA reads as TGTGCCACCAGCAGAGCGGGGGGGTACACTGAAGCTTTCTTT.

With respect to this clonotype: This likely traces to a read error, being one base from a far larger clone. The chain couples TRBV6-1 to TRBJ2-2; D remains ambiguous. Trimming shortened V by 8 bases and J by 2 bases, and 6 bases separated the two germline ends. Germline lookup yields CDR1 MNHNS and CDR2 SASEGT. The CDR3 is 12 amino acids. CDR3 amino acids: CASGYNTGELFF. The CDR3 DNA reads as TGTGCCAGCGGTTACAACACCGGGGAGCTGTTTTTT.

This clonotype came up many times. V gene TRBV12-3 or TRBV12-4 combines with J gene TRBJ1-2, with D hard to call. This CDR3 is built from 13 residues. V lost 3 bases and J 7 bases, leaving 12 bases between the germline ends. The CDR3 DNA is TGTGCCAGCAGTTTCGAGGTATTTCGTGGCTACACCTTC. It specifies CASSFEVFRGYTF.

This clonotype was observed at least ten times. The chain joins TRBV9 to TRBJ2-2; perhaps D is TRBD1 or TRBD2 (6 bases each). Germline CDR1 reads SGDLS; CDR2 reads YYNGEE. Between the trimmed V and J ends, which lost 0 bases and 4 bases, there was a span of 13 bases. CDR3 length: 16 residues. The chain's CDR3 is CASSVEGGLTTGELFF. The CDR3 bases are TGTGCCAGCAGCGTAGAGGGGGGACTTACCACCGGGGAGCTGTTTTTT.

This clonotype was seen at least ten times. This rearrangement joins TRBV12-3 or TRBV12-4 to TRBJ2-7, with TRBD2 matching 10 bases. The V segment lost 5 bases and the J segment 4 bases; nucleotides outside the gene matches: 5. This CDR3 comprises 14 residues. CDR3 sequence: CASSRLAGWYEQYF. The CDR3 DNA sequence: TGTGCCAGCAGTCGACTAGCGGGTTGGTACGAGCAGTACTTC.

This clonotype is labeled as medium-sized. The chain links TRBV6-5 to TRBJ2-1; 9 nucleotides match TRBD1. Per the germline V gene, CDR1 is MNHEY and CDR2 is SVGAGI. The CDR3 is 15 amino acids. After removal of 6 bases from V and 5 bases from J, the junction contained 8 bases not matched to a gene. Here the CDR3 DNA reads TGTGCCAGCAGACACCGGGACAGGGCGAACAATGAGCAGTTCTTC. The encoded protein is CASRHRDRANNEQFF.

The chain recombines TRBV30 with TRBJ2-2; D is perhaps TRBD1 (5 bases). The V gene lost 3 bases and the J gene lost 6 bases, with 17 bases spanning the gap. The CDR3 runs 15 residues. CDR1 and CDR2 (germline): GTSNPN, SVGIG (reference sequence). CDR3 DNA: TGTGCCTGGAGGGGGCCGGCTAGTTACCCCGGGGAGCTGTTTTTT. Its translation: CAWRGPASYPGELFF.

By share, this clonotype ranks as medium-sized. The chain has TRBV6-2 or TRBV6-3 and TRBJ2-3; TRBD2 matches 8 bases. The CDR3 length is 14 residues. Germline V gives CDR1 MNHEY, CDR2 SVGEGT. With 7 bases clipped from V and 1 base from J, the junction kept 4 bases outside the gene matches. The CDR3 DNA sequence: TGTGCCAGCAAAAGGCGGGGGGGCACAGATACGCAGTATTTT. Translation gives CASKRRGGTDTQYF.

This clonotype ranks as medium-sized. The rearrangement links TRBV19 to TRBJ1-5; the match to TRBD1 covers 10 bases. Germline-derived CDR1 and CDR2 are LNHDA and SQIVND (reference sequence). CDR3 length equals 13 residues. V was pared by 11 bases and J by 5 bases, with 6 bases of the junction left unmatched. Here the CDR3 reads CAGGQGFDQPQHF. The CDR3 bases are TGTGCCGGGGGACAGGGGTTTGATCAGCCCCAGCATTTT.